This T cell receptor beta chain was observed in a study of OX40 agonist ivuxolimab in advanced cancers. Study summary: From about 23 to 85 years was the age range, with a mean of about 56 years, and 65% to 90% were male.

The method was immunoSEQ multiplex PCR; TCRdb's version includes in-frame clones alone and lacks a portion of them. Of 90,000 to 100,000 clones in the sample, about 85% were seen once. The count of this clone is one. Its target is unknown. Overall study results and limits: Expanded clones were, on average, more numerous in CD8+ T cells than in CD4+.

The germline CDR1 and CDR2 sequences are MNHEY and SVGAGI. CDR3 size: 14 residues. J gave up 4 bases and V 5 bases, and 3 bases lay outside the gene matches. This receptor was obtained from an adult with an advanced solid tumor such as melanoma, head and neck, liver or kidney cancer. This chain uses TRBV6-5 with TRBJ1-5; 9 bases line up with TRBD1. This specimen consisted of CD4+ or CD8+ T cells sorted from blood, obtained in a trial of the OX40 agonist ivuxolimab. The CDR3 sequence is CASSRDRVNQPQHF. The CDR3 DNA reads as TGTGCCAGCAGTCGGGACAGGGTAAATCAGCCCCAGCATTTT.